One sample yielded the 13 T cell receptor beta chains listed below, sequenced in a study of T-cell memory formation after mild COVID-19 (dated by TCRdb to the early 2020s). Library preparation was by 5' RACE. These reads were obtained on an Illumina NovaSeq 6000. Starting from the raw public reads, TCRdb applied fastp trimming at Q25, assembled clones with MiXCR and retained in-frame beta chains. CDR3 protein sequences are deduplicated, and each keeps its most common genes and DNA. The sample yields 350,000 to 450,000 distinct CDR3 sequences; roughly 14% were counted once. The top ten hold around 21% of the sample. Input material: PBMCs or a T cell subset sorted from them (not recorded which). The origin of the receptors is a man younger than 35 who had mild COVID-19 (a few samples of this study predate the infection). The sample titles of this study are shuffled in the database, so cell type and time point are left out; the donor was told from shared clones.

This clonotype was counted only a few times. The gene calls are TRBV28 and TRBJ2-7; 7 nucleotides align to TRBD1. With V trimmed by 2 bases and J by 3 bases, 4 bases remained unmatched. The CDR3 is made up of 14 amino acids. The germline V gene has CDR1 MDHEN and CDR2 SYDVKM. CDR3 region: CASSLGTAHYEQYV. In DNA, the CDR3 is TGTGCCAGCAGTTTAGGGACAGCGCACTACGAGCAGTACGTC.

The CDR3: CASSYLAGGSSYNEQFF. CDR3 nucleotides: TGTGCCAGCAGTTATCTAGCGGGGGGGAGCTCCTACAATGAGCAGTTCTTC. The chain couples TRBV6-2 or TRBV6-3 to TRBJ2-1, with 12 bases that match TRBD2. Trimming took 3 bases from V and 0 from J; bases not matched to a gene: 3. This CDR3 comprises 17 residues. CDR1 and CDR2 (germline): MNHEY, SVGEGT.

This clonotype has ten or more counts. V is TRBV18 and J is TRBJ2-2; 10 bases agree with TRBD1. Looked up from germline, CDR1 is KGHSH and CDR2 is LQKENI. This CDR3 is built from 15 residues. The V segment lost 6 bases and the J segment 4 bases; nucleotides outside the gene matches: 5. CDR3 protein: CASSAGQGTTGELFF. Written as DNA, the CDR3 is TGTGCCAGCTCGGCGGGACAGGGGACCACCGGGGAGCTGTTTTTT.

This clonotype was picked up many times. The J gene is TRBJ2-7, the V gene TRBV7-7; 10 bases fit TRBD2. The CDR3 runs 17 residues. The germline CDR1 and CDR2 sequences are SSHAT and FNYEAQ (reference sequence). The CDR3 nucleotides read TGTGCTAGCAGCTTAGCTCGGACTAGCGGAGGGTATCGAGAGCAGTACGTC. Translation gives CASSLARTSGGYREQYV.

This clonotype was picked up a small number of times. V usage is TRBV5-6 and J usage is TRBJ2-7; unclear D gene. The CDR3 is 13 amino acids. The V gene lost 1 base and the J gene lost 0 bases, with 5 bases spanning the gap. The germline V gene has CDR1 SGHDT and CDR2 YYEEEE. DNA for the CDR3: TGTGCCAGCAGCTTGAGGTTCTCCTACGAGCAGTACGTC. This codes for CASSLRFSYEQYV.

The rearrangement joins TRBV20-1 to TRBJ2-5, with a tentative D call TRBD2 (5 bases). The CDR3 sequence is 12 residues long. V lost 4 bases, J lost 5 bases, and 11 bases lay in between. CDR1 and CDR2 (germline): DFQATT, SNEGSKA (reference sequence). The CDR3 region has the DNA TGCAGTGCTACTAGCATCCACGAGACCCAGTACTTC. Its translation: CSATSIHETQYF.

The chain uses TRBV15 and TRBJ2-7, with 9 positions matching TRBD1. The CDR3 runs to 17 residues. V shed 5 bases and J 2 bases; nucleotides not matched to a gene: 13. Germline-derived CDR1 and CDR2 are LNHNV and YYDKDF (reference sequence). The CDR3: CATSSRRGQGRTYEQYV. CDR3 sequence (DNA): TGTGCCACCAGCTCACGGCGGGGACAGGGTCGAACCTACGAGCAGTACGTC.

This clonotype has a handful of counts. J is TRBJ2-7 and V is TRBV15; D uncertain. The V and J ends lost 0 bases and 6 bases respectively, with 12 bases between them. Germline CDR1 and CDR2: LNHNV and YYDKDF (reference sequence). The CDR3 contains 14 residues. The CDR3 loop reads CATSRDKGLGEQYF. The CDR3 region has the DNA TGTGCCACCAGCAGAGATAAAGGGCTGGGCGAGCAGTACTTC.

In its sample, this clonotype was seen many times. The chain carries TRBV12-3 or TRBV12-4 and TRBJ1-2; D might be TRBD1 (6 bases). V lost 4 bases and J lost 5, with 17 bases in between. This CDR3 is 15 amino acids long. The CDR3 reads CASSSRLGALYGYTF. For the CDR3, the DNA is TGTGCCAGCAGTTCCCGCCTGGGGGCCCTATATGGCTACACCTTC.

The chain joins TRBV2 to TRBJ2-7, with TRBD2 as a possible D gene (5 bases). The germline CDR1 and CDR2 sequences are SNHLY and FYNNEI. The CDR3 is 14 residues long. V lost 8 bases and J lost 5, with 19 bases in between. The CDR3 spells CASSSPGFGDEQYF. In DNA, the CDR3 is TGTGCCAGCTCCAGCCCGGGATTTGGCGACGAGCAGTACTTC. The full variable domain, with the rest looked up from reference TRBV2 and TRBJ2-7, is EPEVTQTPSHQVTQMGQEVILRCVPISNHLYFYWYRQILGQKVEFLVSFYNNEISEKSEIFDDQFSVERPDGSNFTLKIRSTKLEDSAMYFCASSSPGFGDEQYFGPGTRLTVT.

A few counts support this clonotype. The CDR3 loop is CASSFGGGLASTGELFF. CDR3 in DNA: TGTGCCAGCAGCTTCGGTGGGGGACTAGCGAGCACCGGGGAGCTGTTTTTT. The gene calls are TRBV7-6 and TRBJ2-2; TRBD2 agrees at 10 bases. V shed 3 bases and J 4 bases; nucleotides not matched to a gene: 8. This CDR3 has 17 residues. Germline V lookup: CDR1 SGHVS, CDR2 FNYEAQ.

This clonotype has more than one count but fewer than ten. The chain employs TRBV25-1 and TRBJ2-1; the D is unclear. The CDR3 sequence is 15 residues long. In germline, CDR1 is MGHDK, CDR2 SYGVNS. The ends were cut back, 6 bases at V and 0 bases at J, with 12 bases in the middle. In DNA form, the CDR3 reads TGTGCCAGCAGGGGCGTAGAAGGCTCCTACAATGAGCAGTTCTTC. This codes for CASRGVEGSYNEQFF. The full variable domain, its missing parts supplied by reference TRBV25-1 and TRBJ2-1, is EADIYQTPRYLVIGTGKKITLECSQTMGHDKMYWYQQDPGMELHLIHYSYGVNSTEKGDLSSESTVSRIRTEHFPLTLESARPSHTSQYLCASRGVEGSYNEQFFGPGTRLTVL.

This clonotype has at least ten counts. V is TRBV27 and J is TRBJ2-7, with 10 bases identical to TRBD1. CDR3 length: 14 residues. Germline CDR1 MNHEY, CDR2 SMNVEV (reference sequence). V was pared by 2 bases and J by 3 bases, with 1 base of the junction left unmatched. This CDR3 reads CASSLGDRGYEQYF. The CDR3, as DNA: TGTGCCAGCAGTTTAGGGGACAGGGGCTACGAGCAGTACTTC.